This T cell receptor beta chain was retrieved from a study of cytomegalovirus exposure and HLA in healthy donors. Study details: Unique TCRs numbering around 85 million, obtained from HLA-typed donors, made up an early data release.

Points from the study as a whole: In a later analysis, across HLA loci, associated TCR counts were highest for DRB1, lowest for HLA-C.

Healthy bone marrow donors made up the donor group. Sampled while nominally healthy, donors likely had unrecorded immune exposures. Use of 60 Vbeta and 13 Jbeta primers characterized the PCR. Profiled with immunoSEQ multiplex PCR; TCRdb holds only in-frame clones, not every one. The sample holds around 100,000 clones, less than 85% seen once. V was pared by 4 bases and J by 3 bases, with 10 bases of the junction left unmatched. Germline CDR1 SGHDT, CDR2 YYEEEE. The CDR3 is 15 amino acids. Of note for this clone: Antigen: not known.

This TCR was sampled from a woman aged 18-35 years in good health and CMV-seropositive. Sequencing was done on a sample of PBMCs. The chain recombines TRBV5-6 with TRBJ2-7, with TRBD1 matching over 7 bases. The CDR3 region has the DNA TGTGCCAGCAGCGGCACCGGGACAGCAAACTACGAGCAGTACTTC. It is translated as CASSGTGTANYEQYF.